This T cell receptor beta chain was identified in a study of radiation and T cells in renal cell carcinoma (TCRdb year 2020). Turning to the overall study: The samples were obtained from a clinical trial, where primary renal cell carcinomas were treated with 15 Gy stereotactic body radiation therapy and then removed by nephrectomy 4 weeks afterward. In total, 50 to 60 samples, comprising some 25 tumors and roughly 27 peripheral blood samples, were subjected to TCR beta sequencing. A total of 4,016,671 unique CDR3 nucleotide sequences, encoding 2,658,974 unique CDR3 amino acid sequences, were found across all 50 or so samples.

Notes on this clone: Its antigen remains undetermined. No qualities accompany the bases; no much larger clone lies one base away.

In the paper's terms, the time point label means: blood 2 weeks post-SBRT. Per the publication, the treatment or condition label means: 15 Gy SBRT to primary tumor, nephrectomy 4 weeks later. To follow tumor-enriched clonotypes, peripheral blood was collected serially from radiation-treated patients at baseline and again at 2 weeks and 4 weeks after SBRT. All patients had renal cell carcinoma with clear cell pathology. The QIAamp DNA Blood Mini Kit (Qiagen) was used to prepare genomic DNA for TCR sequencing. The analyses included only samples that passed all quality control checks. What the research found in general, with its limitations: Because no pretreatment tumor biopsies were available, whether clonotypes were present in the tumor at baseline could not be determined. Because the trial had a single-armed design, the trial could not examine how radiation dose or scheduling affected the TCR repertoire. Tracking of blood repertoire dynamics stopped at less than five weeks after treatment, with no follow-up past that point. In blood, the top tumor clonotypes increased from baseline to 2 weeks after radiation and then shrank by 4 weeks, which suggests a temporary expansion of tumor-resident clones.

The immunoSEQ kit was used, according to the manufacturer's recommendations, to generate TCR beta libraries from genomic DNA. To prepare libraries, a first multiplex PCR with proprietary primers was run, followed by a second PCR that added unique barcodes, and a bead cleanup was done after each round. A kit-provided positive control reaction and a negative control reaction were included in every sample batch. The final libraries were assessed on an Agilent 4200 TapeStation D1000 ScreenTape, pooled by volume, and quantified by qPCR. Sequencing was performed on an Illumina NextSeq500 using a MidOutput 150-cycle cartridge, with 156 Read1 cycles, 15 Index1 cycles, and the kit custom primers. The pooled library was loaded at around 0.98 pM, with an approximately 20% PhiX control spiked in. The authors' analysis ran thus. Vendor-processed data were analyzed in R, with a clonotype defined as all T cells sharing the same CDR3 nucleotide sequence. In the clone abundance analyses, frequencies were normalized to the 10,000 most abundant clones in each sample. Public T cell clones, averaging fewer than five per sample, were removed before analysis. An abundance difference of at least 32-fold between compartments was the criterion for calling clonotypes tumor-enriched or baseline blood-enriched. Clonotypes expanded or contracted between blood time points were identified with a beta-binomial differential abundance model. Tumor-blood repertoire similarity was measured with the Baroni-Urbani and Buser coefficient, and group comparisons used two-tailed Wilcoxon tests in R. As stored in TCRdb, this immuneACCESS dataset retains in-frame rearrangements with V and J assigned. A fraction of the clones does not appear; measured against another copy, unresolved V genes explain less than half of the discrepancy, and the remainder lacks a known reason. V and J calls and clone size follow that table, whereas D and trimming were derived from the DNA. Across this sample there are roughly 80,000 clones, with 65% to 90% seen only once. The top ten clonotypes cover around 21% of the sample.

The junction shows trimming of 6 bases on V and 6 bases on J, and the gene matches do not reach 5 bases of it. The germline V gene provides CDR1 MRHNA and CDR2 SNTAGT. Measured from the cysteine to the phenylalanine, the CDR3 is 14 residues long. Of all the DNA, just the CDR3 is kept, 42 bases in frame from base 1. The clonotype originates from a woman aged 45-65 years with renal cell carcinoma. Sample: blood, taken from a patient whose treatment included radiotherapy and nephrectomy. Recombination linked TRBV6-4 to TRBJ2-2; TRBD1 fits 9 bases in the junction. The nucleotides read TGTGCCAGCAGCCCCGGGACAGGGTCCGGGGAGCTGTTTTTT. This translates into CASSPGTGSGELFF.